This T cell receptor beta chain was profiled in a study of T cell responses to AZD1222 COVID-19 vaccine. Study-level background: Analyses pooled second doses at about 4 or about 12 weeks. General observations from the study: Seropositive at baseline were only a handful of AZD1222 recipients. With two AZD1222 doses given, Spike-specific TCR breadth and depth both rose. The donors showed a predominance of white British ancestry and of females, with possible underestimation of clonal diversity.

V was trimmed by 0 bases and J by 7 bases, leaving 13 bases between them. CDR1 and CDR2 (germline): LGHDT, YNNKEL (reference sequence). The CDR3 has 15 residues. As regards this clone: Its antigen is unidentified.

Repertoires were generated with immunoSEQ multiplex PCR, while TCRdb's copy carries only in-frame clones and drops some. The sample lists 65,000 to 95,000 clones, about 84% occurring once. V is TRBV3-1 (or the pseudogene TRBV3-2) and J is TRBJ2-1; D is undetermined. This material consisted of peripheral blood, taken on day 0 of AZD1222 vaccination. The sequence derives from an adult in good health. The CDR3 loop is CASSQDFPPSNEQFF. The CDR3 bases are TGTGCCAGCAGCCAAGATTTCCCCCCTTCAAATGAGCAGTTCTTC.